The entry below gives a single TCR beta chain sequence along with its context. Its target is unknown. V lost 4 bases and J 8 bases, leaving 18 bases between the germline ends. CDR3 length: 14 residues. Per the germline V gene, CDR1 is SGHRS and CDR2 is YFSETQ. This entry belongs to a study of OX40 agonist ivuxolimab in advanced cancers. Study-level information: Patients got intravenous ivuxolimab at 0.01 to 10 mg/kg every 2 weeks.

The protocol was immunoSEQ multiplex PCR, while the TCRdb copy is restricted to in-frame clones and leaves out a portion. The sample yields 70,000 or so clones, more than 70% seen once. Study-level points and caveats: Undetermined was the antigen specificity of the expanded peripheral T cells. It was also the case that some nonresponders had low normalized T-cell clonal expansion. Compared with CD4+, CD8+ T cells on average had more expanded clones.

J is TRBJ1-2 and V is TRBV5-1; perhaps TRBD1 as D (6 bases). The sequenced sample was CD4+ or CD8+ T cells sorted from blood, obtained in a trial of the OX40 agonist ivuxolimab. The receptor comes from an adult with an advanced solid tumor such as melanoma, head and neck, liver or kidney cancer. DNA for the CDR3: TGCGCCAGCAGCCTCGGGACACCCGAAGGGGGCTACACCTTC. Amino acids: CASSLGTPEGGYTF.